The 17 T cell receptor beta chains below all came from one sample that was sequenced in a study of cytomegalovirus exposure and HLA in healthy donors. Measured with immunoSEQ multiplex PCR; TCRdb has only the in-frame clones, and not every one. The sample lists around 98,000 clones, roughly 87% occurring once. Sequenced: PBMCs. Source of these receptors: a man younger than 35 in good health and CMV-seropositive.

The J gene is TRBJ2-7, the V gene TRBV18, with TRBD1 matching over 7 bases. CDR3 size: 15 residues. After removal of 2 bases from V and 2 bases from J, the junction contained 6 bases not matched to a gene. The V gene's germline CDR1 is KGHSH and CDR2 LQKENI. The CDR3 spells CASSPNRDSTYEQYF. DNA for the CDR3: TGTGCCAGCTCACCAAACCGGGACAGCACCTACGAGCAGTACTTC.

This clone has a count of ten or more. The V and J genes are TRBV6-1 and TRBJ2-5; D is unclear. This CDR3 contains 13 residues. Trimming cost V 2 bases and J 1 base, with 5 bases left between them. Germline CDR1 is MNHNS and CDR2 is SASEGT. This CDR3 is CASSEQSQETQYF. DNA for the CDR3: TGTGCCAGCAGTGAACAGTCCCAAGAGACCCAGTACTTC.

The gene calls are TRBV28 and TRBJ2-1, with 9 bases that match TRBD1. The germline gives CDR1 MDHEN, CDR2 SYDVKM. The trim removed 6 bases at V and 9 bases at J, leaving 6 bases unmatched. There are 13 residues in the CDR3. The CDR3 DNA reads TGTGCCAGCAGGGAACAGGGGGCTCCTGAGCAGTTCTTC. It specifies CASREQGAPEQFF.

The chain joins TRBV5-1 to TRBJ2-1, with TRBD1 matching 9 bases. With V trimmed by 0 bases and J by 7 bases, 11 bases remained unmatched. Germline loops: CDR1 SGHRS, CDR2 YFSETQ. The CDR3 extends over 17 amino acids. CDR3 region: CASSLVGQGTGLNEQFF. CDR3 in DNA: TGCGCCAGCAGCTTGGTTGGACAGGGGACGGGGTTAAATGAGCAGTTCTTC.

A single count supports this clone. V gene TRBV2 combines with J gene TRBJ1-5; D possibly corresponds to TRBD1 (5 bases). V lost 3 bases, J lost 4 bases, and 10 bases lay in between. The CDR3 is 14 residues long. CDR1 is SNHLY, CDR2 FYNNEI, per germline. The CDR3 sequence is CASSDRVGNQPQHF. The CDR3 region has the DNA TGTGCCAGCAGTGACAGGGTCGGAAATCAGCCCCAGCATTTT.

This chain joins TRBV7-2 and TRBJ2-5; possible D gene TRBD2, 5 bases. Germline lookup yields CDR1 SGHTA and CDR2 FQGNSA. The CDR3 sequence is 13 residues long. V gave up 5 bases and J gave up 5 bases, with 12 bases separating them. Here the CDR3 DNA reads TGTGCCAGCAGCCGTGGACTTCGGGAGACCCAGTACTTC. Translated, it gives CASSRGLRETQYF.

CDR3 sequence (DNA): TGTGCCAGCAGTCCTACGGGGCTAGCGGCTGTTGGGACCCAGTACTTC. Its translation is CASSPTGLAAVGTQYF. The chain has TRBV11-1 and TRBJ2-5; 7 bases align to TRBD2. Germline assignment: CDR1 SGHAT and CDR2 FQDESV (reference sequence). The J segment lost 7 bases and the V segment lost 6 bases, leaving 17 bases of the junction unmatched. The CDR3 has 16 residues.

This clone was observed once. The chain has TRBV9 and TRBJ2-7; the D gene is possibly TRBD1 (5 bases). CDR3 length equals 13 residues. CDR1 is SGDLS, CDR2 YYNGEE, per germline. V lost 3 bases and J 1 base, leaving 8 bases between the germline ends. CDR3 residues: CASSETDSYEQYF. In DNA form, the CDR3 reads TGTGCCAGCAGCGAGACAGATTCCTACGAGCAGTACTTC.

The chain has TRBV9 and TRBJ2-3, with D maybe TRBD2 (5 bases). CDR3 length: 15 amino acids. Between the trimmed V and J ends, which lost 0 bases and 4 bases, there was a span of 12 bases. Germline V lookup: CDR1 SGDLS, CDR2 YYNGEE. The CDR3 DNA is TGTGCCAGCAGCGTAGTAGGCGCGGGTGCAGATACGCAGTATTTT. Translated: CASSVVGAGADTQYF.

V is TRBV18 and J is TRBJ2-1; D is perhaps TRBD2 (7 bases). Germline V CDR1 and CDR2: KGHSH, LQKENI. Trimming stripped 2 bases from V and 15 bases from J, with 26 bases between. The CDR3 covers 16 residues. For the CDR3, the DNA is TGTGCCAGCTCACCAAGGACCCCAGACTCGACTAGGGGGGGGTTCTTC. Protein: CASSPRTPDSTRGGFF.

This clone occurred once. The chain couples TRBV21-1 to TRBJ2-1; the D call TRBD2 from the table was never checked on the DNA. TRBV21-1 is described as a pseudogene. The CDR3 contains 16 residues. The CDR3 DNA sequence: TGTGCCAGCAGCAAAAAGGGACTAGCGGGATTAAATGAGCAGTTCTTC. It translates to CASSKKGLAGLNEQFF.

This clone was seen only a few times. J is TRBJ2-1 and V is TRBV4-1; 10 bases map to TRBD2. The CDR3 is 15 amino acids. The germline V gene has CDR1 MGHRA and CDR2 YSYEKL. Trimming removed 1 base from V and 12 bases from J; junction bases left unmatched: 9. CDR3 residues: CASSQASGLAPVQFF. The DNA of the CDR3 is TGCGCCAGCAGCCAAGCGTCGGGACTAGCGCCGGTGCAGTTCTTC.

The chain joins TRBV7-2 to TRBJ2-1, with D unresolved. Trimming left V 1 base short and J 3 bases short, with 13 bases between. The CDR3 is made up of 16 amino acids. CDR1 and CDR2 (germline): SGHTA, FQGNSA. In nucleotides, the CDR3 is TGTGCCAGCAGCTTAGTAGGTATACAGAGCTACAATGAGCAGTTCTTC. Translating it yields CASSLVGIQSYNEQFF.

The chain combines TRBV6-1 with TRBJ2-2, with D possibly TRBD1 on 5 matching bases. CDR1 and CDR2 from the germline V gene are MNHNS and SASEGT. Deletions cut 2 bases from V and 8 bases from J, with 12 bases between. The CDR3 contains 14 residues. DNA of the CDR3: TGTGCCAGCAGTGAAACAGGAAGGGGAGGGGAGCTGTTTTTT. Its protein is CASSETGRGGELFF.

This sequence joins TRBV7-2 and TRBJ2-7; D is uncertain. The CDR3 covers 15 residues. CDR1 SGHTA and CDR2 FQGNSA come from the germline V gene. Trimming took 6 bases from V and 0 from J, leaving 15 bases between them. The CDR3 loop reads CASRNPGDASYEQYF. The CDR3 nucleotides are TGTGCCAGCAGAAACCCAGGTGACGCCTCCTACGAGCAGTACTTC.

Concerning this clone itself: One end of the junction does not line up with germline, which may come from a read error. The V and J genes are TRBV7-2 and TRBJ2-3, with TRBD2 matching 9 bases. The germline gives CDR1 SGHTA, CDR2 FQGNSA. The CDR3 sequence is 14 residues long. For the CDR3, the DNA is TGTGCCAGCAGCCTAGCGGGGCCCACAGATACGCAGTATTTT. Translation: CASSLAGPTDTQYF.

The CDR3 nucleotides are TGTGCCAGCAGCTTAGATTACAGGACCCCTGAAGGAAACACCATATATTTT. Amino acid sequence: CASSLDYRTPEGNTIYF. The V gene is TRBV11-2, the J gene TRBJ1-3; possibly TRBD1 for D (5 bases). This CDR3 is built from 17 residues. Germline CDR1 SGHAT, CDR2 FQNNGV. The V end was cut by 0 bases, the J end by 4 bases, with 16 bases between.